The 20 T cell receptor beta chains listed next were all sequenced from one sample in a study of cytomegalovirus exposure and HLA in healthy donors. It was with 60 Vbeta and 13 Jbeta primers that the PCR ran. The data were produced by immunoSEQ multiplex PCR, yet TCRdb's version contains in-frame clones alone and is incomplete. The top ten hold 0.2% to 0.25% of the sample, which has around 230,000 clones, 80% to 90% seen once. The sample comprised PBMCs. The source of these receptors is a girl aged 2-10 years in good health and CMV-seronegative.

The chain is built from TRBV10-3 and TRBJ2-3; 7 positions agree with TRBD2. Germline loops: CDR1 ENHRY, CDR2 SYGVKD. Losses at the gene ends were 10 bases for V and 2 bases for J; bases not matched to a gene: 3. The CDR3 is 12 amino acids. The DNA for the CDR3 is TGTGCCACCGCGGGAGACACAGATACGCAGTATTTT. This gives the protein CATAGDTDTQYF.

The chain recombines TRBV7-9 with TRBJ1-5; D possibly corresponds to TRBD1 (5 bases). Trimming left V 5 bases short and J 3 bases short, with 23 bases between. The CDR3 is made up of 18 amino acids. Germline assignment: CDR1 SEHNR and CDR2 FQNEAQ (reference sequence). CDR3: CASSPGHPSSPHNQPQHF. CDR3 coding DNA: TGTGCCAGCAGCCCCGGACACCCTTCATCCCCCCACAATCAGCCCCAGCATTTT. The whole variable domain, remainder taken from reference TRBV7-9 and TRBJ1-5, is DTGVSQNPRHKITKRGQNVTFRCDPISEHNRLYWYRQTLGQGPEFLTYFQNEAQLEKSRLLSDRFSAERPKGSFSTLEIQRTEQGDSAMYLCASSPGHPSSPHNQPQHFGDGTRLSIL.

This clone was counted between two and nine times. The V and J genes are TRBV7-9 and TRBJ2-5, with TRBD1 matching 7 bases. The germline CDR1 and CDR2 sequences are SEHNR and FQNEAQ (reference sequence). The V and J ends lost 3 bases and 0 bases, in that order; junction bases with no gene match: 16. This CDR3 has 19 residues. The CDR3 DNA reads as TGTGCCAGCAGCTTTCCCCACCATAACAGGGGAAGGGACCAAGAGACCCAGTACTTC. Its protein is CASSFPHHNRGRDQETQYF. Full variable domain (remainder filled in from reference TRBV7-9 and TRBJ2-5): DTGVSQNPRHKITKRGQNVTFRCDPISEHNRLYWYRQTLGQGPEFLTYFQNEAQLEKSRLLSDRFSAERPKGSFSTLEIQRTEQGDSAMYLCASSFPHHNRGRDQETQYFGPGTRLLVL.

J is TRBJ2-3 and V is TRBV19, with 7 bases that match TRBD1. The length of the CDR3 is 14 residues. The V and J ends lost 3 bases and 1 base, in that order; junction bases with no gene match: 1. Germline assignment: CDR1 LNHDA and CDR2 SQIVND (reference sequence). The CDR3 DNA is TGTGCCAGTAGTATGGGACAGCGCACAGATACGCAGTATTTT. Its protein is CASSMGQRTDTQYF.

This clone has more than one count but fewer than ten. The CDR3 here is CASSTTRSYNEQFF. CDR3 in DNA: TGTGCCAGTAGTACGACTCGCTCCTACAATGAGCAGTTCTTC. This chain uses TRBV19 with TRBJ2-1, with D unresolved. Germline loops: CDR1 LNHDA, CDR2 SQIVND (reference sequence). The CDR3 has 14 amino acids. V was pared by 4 bases and J by 0 bases, with 7 bases between.

CDR3 nucleotides: TGTGCCAGCAGCCAAGAACAGGGACAGGGATTGTTGAGCAATCAGCCCCAGCATTTT. It specifies CASSQEQGQGLLSNQPQHF. The V and J genes are TRBV4-2 and TRBJ1-5, with 9 bases aligning to TRBD1. CDR3 length: 19 residues. V lost 0 bases to trimming and J lost 1 base; unmatched junction nucleotides: 10. Germline-derived CDR1 and CDR2 are LGHNA and YNFKEQ.

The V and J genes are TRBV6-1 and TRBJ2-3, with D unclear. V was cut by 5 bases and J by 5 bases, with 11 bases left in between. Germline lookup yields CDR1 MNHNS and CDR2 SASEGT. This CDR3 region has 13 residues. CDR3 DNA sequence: TGTGCCAGCAGTAAAAGCCCGGGAGATACGCAGTATTTT. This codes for CASSKSPGDTQYF.

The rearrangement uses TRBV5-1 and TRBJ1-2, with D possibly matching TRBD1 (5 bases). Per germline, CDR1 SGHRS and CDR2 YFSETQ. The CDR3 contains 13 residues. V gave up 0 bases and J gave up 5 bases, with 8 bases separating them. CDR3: CASSLATVYGYTF. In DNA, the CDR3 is TGCGCCAGCAGCTTGGCGACAGTGTATGGCTACACCTTC.

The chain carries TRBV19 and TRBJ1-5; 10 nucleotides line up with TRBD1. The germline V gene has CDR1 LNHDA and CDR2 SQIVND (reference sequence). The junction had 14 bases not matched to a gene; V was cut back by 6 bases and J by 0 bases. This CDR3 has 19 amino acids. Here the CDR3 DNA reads TGTGCCAGTAGAAGACCTGGACAGGGGGTTTTTTATAGCAATCAGCCCCAGCATTTT. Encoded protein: CASRRPGQGVFYSNQPQHF.

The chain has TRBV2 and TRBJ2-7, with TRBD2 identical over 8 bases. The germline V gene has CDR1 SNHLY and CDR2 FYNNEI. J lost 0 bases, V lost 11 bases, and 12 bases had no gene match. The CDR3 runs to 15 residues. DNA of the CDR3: TGTGCCGGAAGACATCCCGGGACTAGCTCCTACGAGCAGTACTTC. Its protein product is CAGRHPGTSSYEQYF.

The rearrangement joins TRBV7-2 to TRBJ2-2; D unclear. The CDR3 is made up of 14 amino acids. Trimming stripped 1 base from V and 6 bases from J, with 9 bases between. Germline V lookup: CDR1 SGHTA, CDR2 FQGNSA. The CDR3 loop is CASSLGLSAGELFF. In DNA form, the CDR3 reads TGTGCCAGCAGCTTAGGCCTTAGTGCCGGGGAGCTGTTTTTT.

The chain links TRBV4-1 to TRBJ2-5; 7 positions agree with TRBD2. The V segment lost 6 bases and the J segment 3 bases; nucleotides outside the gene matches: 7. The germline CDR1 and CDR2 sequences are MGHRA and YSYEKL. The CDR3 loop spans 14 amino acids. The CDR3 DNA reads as TGCGCCAGCAGTAGACCTAGCGGCAAAGAGACCCAGTACTTC. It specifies CASSRPSGKETQYF.

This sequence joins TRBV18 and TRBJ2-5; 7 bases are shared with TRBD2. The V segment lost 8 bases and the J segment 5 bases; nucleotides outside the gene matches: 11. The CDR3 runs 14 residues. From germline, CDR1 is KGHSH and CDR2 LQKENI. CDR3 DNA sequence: TGTGCCAGCCTCCTCGGGCTAGCGGATGAGACCCAGTACTTC. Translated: CASLLGLADETQYF.

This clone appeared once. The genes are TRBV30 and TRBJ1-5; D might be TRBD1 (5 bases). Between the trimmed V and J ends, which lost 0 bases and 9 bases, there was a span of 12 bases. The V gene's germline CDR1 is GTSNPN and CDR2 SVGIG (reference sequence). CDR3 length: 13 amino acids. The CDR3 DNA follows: TGTGCCTGGAGTGTCGCGGGGCTCAGGCCCCAGCATTTT. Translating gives CAWSVAGLRPQHF.

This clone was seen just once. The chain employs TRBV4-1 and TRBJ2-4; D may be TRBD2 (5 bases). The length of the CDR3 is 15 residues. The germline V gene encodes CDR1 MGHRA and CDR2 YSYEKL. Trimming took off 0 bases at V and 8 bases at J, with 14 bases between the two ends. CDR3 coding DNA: TGCGCCAGCAGCCAAGAACCCAGGCCCGGGGACATTCAGTACTTC. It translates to CASSQEPRPGDIQYF.

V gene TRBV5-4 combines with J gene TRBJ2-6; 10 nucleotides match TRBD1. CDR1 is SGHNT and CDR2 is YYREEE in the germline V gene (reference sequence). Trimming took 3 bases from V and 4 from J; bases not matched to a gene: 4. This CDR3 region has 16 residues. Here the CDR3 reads CASSWGQGLGANVLTF. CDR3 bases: TGTGCCAGCAGCTGGGGACAGGGGCTCGGGGCCAACGTCCTGACTTTC. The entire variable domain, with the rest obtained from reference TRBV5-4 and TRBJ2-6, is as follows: ETGVTQSPTHLIKTRGQQVTLRCSSQSGHNTVSWYQQALGQGPQFIFQYYREEENGRGNFPPRFSGLQFPNYSSELNVNALELDDSALYLCASSWGQGLGANVLTFGAGSRLTVL.

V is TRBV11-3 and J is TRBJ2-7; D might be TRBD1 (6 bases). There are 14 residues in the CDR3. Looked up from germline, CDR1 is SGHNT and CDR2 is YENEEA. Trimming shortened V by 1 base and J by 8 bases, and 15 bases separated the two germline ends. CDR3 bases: TGTGCCAGCAGCTTAGGACAGGTAGGGTCCCAGCAGTACTTC. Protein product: CASSLGQVGSQQYF.

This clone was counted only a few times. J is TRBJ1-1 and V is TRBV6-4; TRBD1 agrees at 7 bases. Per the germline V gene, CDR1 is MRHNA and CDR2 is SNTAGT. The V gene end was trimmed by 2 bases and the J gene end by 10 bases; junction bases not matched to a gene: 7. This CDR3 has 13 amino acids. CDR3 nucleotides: TGTGCCAGCAGTGACCATACAGGGGCGGCAGCTTTCTTT. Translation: CASSDHTGAAAFF.

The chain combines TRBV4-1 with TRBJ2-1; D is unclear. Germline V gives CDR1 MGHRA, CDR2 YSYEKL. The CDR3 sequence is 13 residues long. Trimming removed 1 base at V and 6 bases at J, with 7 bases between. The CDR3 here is CASSQVSINEQFF. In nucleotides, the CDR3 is TGCGCCAGCAGCCAAGTTTCAATCAATGAGCAGTTCTTC.

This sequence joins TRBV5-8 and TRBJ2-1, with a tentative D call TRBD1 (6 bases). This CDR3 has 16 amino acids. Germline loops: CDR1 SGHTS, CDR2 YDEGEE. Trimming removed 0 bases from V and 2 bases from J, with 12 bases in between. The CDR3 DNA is TGTGCCAGCAGCTTGGCATTCAGGGGACCCTACAATGAGCAGTTCTTC. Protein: CASSLAFRGPYNEQFF.